Following are 18 T cell receptor beta chains from one sample sequenced in a study of monozygotic twins with inflammatory bowel disease. For each CDR3 protein, TCRdb gives one entry from its re-call of the 5' RACE reads, without DNA. The repertoire table contains around 410,000 distinct CDR3 sequences. Material: blood. The origin of the receptors is a human donor with ulcerative colitis or Crohn's disease, or a healthy co-twin of an affected twin (not recorded which).

V usage is TRBV2 and J usage is TRBJ2-5. Germline lookup yields CDR1 SNHLY and CDR2 FYNNEI. CDR3 size: 15 residues. This chain's CDR3 is CASSEGATLQETQYF.

J is TRBJ2-7 and V is TRBV7-2; the TRBD2 assignment by TCRdb is unverifiable without DNA. The CDR3 runs to 15 residues. CDR1 and CDR2 (germline): SGHTA, FQGNSA. CDR3 loop: CASSLEGRVLDEQYF.

The gene calls are TRBV4-2 and TRBJ2-3; TCRdb's D call, TRBD1, is unchecked because there is no DNA. The CDR3 runs 15 residues. Germline V gene lookup returns CDR1 LGHNA and CDR2 YNFKEQ. CDR3 in amino acids: CASSQGAGVGDTQYF.

The gene calls are TRBV7-2 and TRBJ1-5. The V gene's germline CDR1 is SGHTA and CDR2 FQGNSA. This CDR3 comprises 15 residues. The CDR3 reads CASSRGANSNQPQHF.

This chain connects TRBV20-1 to TRBJ2-1; TCRdb selects TRBD2, and the lack of DNA leaves this call unchecked. CDR3 length equals 16 residues. Germline V gene sequence: CDR1 DFQATT, CDR2 SNEGSKA (reference sequence). The CDR3 protein is CSASGETSGIYNEQFF.

J is TRBJ1-2 and V is TRBV28; TCRdb outputs TRBD1, but without DNA this stays unchecked. This CDR3 comprises 13 residues. Germline loops: CDR1 MDHEN, CDR2 SYDVKM. The CDR3 protein is CASSLNRIYGYTF.

The gene calls are TRBV5-1 and TRBJ2-5; TCRdb returns TRBD2, unconfirmable since there is no DNA. Looked up from germline, CDR1 is SGHRS and CDR2 is YFSETQ. The CDR3 loop spans 15 amino acids. CDR3 loop: CASSDGTSGVQTQYF.

J is TRBJ2-7 and V is TRBV7-2; the TCRdb D gene call, TRBD1, has no DNA to confirm it. Germline values: CDR1 SGHTA, CDR2 FQGNSA. The CDR3 runs 15 residues. CDR3 amino acids: CASSLNRGQFHEQYF.

V and J are TRBV15 and TRBJ1-2; the D call from TCRdb, TRBD1, cannot be confirmed without DNA. The V gene's germline CDR1 is LNHNV and CDR2 YYDKDF (reference sequence). The CDR3 length is 14 residues. The CDR3 spells CATSAGQPLYGYTF.

The chain combines TRBV10-3 with TRBJ1-1. Germline values: CDR1 ENHRY, CDR2 SYGVKD. The CDR3 consists of 13 residues. This CDR3 reads CAISEGGDSEAFF.

This sequence joins TRBV19 and TRBJ1-5. This CDR3 spans 14 amino acids. Per the germline V gene, CDR1 is LNHDA and CDR2 is SQIVND (reference sequence). The CDR3 loop reads CASSKGTAVQPQHF.

This chain links TRBV4-2 with TRBJ2-1; TCRdb calls TRBD2, which cannot be checked without DNA. Germline V lookup: CDR1 LGHNA, CDR2 YNFKEQ. The CDR3 extends over 16 amino acids. The CDR3 protein is CASSQSTSRQANEQFF.

The V call is TRBV27, the J call TRBJ2-3; the TCRdb D gene call, TRBD1, has no DNA to confirm it. This CDR3 contains 14 residues. Germline CDR1 reads MNHEY; CDR2 reads SMNVEV (reference sequence). The CDR3 region is CASMRAGERGTQYF.

The chain has TRBV7-2 and TRBJ1-2; no DNA is available, so the TRBD1 call from TCRdb remains unchecked. The germline CDR1 and CDR2 sequences are SGHTA and FQGNSA. This CDR3 comprises 14 residues. The CDR3 here is CASSPIWGKGGYTF.

The chain employs TRBV5-1 and TRBJ2-7; TCRdb proposes TRBD2, but this gene call is untestable without DNA. Germline assignment: CDR1 SGHRS and CDR2 YFSETQ. The CDR3 is 14 amino acids. The CDR3 region is CASSLSSGSNEQYF.

V is TRBV5-5 and J is TRBJ2-1; TCRdb's D call, TRBD1, is unchecked because there is no DNA. The germline V gene encodes CDR1 SGHKS and CDR2 YYEKEE (reference sequence). The CDR3 length is 15 residues. CDR3 sequence reads: CASSIDRTEYNEQFF.

The V and J genes are TRBV14 and TRBJ1-2; the TCRdb call, TRBD1, lacks DNA for checking. This CDR3 spans 14 amino acids. Germline-derived CDR1 and CDR2 are SGHDN and FVKESK. The CDR3 reads CASSQRDRGDGYTF. Filled out from reference TRBV14 and TRBJ1-2, the complete variable domain reads EAGVTQFPSHSVIEKGQTVTLRCDPISGHDNLYWYRRVMGKEIKFLLHFVKESKQDESGMPNNRFLAERTGGTYSTLKVQPAELEDSGVYFCASSQRDRGDGYTFGSGTRLTVV.

This chain joins TRBV12-3 or TRBV12-4 and TRBJ2-3; there is no DNA to check the TCRdb D call of TRBD1. This CDR3 region has 16 residues. This CDR3 reads CASSLAGGPATDTQYF.